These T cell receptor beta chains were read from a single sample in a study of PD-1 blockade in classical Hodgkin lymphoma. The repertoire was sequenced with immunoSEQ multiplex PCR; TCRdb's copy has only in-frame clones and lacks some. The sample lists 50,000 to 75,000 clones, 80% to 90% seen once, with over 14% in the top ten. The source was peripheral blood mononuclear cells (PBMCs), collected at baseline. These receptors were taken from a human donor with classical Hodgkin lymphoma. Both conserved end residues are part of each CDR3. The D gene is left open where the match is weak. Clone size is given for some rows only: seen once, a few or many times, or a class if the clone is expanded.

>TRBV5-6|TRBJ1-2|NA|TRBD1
TGTGCCAGCAGCCTGGGACAGGGGAGCGGCTACACCTTC
CASSLGQGSGYTF
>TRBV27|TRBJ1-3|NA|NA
TGTGCCAGCAAGGACAGCCCAATCTCTGGAAACACCATATATTTT
CASKDSPISGNTIYF
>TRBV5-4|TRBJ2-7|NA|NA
TGTGCCAGCAGCTTGGATACAGGGAGAACCTACGAGCAGTACTTC
CASSLDTGRTYEQYF
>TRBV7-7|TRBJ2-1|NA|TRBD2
TGTGCTAGCAGCTTAGCGGGGGAACACAATGAGCAGTTCTTC
CASSLAGEHNEQFF
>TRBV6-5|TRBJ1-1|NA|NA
TGTGCCAGCAGTTACTCGGCAGGGGACACTGAAGCTTTCTTT
CASSYSAGDTEAFF
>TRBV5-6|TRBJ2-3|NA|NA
TGTGCCAGCAGCTTGGGGAAGGATACGCAGTATTTT
CASSLGKDTQYF
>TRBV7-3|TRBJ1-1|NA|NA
TGTGCCAGCAGCTTAAATGTGGGGGCTGAAGCTTTCTTT
CASSLNVGAEAFF
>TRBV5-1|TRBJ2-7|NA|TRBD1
TGCGCCAGCCGCCTCCCCGGGACAGGGCACTACGAGCAGTACTTC
CASRLPGTGHYEQYF
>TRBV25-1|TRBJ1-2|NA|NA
TGTGCCAGCAAGGCAGGGATCCGCTACACCTTC
CASKAGIRYTF
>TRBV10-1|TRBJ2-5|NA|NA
TGCGCCAGCAGTGAAAGCCCGACAAAAGAGACCCAGTACTTC
CASSESPTKETQYF
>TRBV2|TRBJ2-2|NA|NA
TGTGCCAGCAGTGAATCAGGGGCAACCGGGGAGCTGTTTTTT
CASSESGATGELFF
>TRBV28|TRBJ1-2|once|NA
TGTGCCAGCACAACCAGGGGAGAGCACTATGGCTACACCTTC
CASTTRGEHYGYTF
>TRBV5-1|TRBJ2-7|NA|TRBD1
TGCGCCAGCGGACATCCGGGACAGGGGTACGAGCAGTACTTC
CASGHPGQGYEQYF